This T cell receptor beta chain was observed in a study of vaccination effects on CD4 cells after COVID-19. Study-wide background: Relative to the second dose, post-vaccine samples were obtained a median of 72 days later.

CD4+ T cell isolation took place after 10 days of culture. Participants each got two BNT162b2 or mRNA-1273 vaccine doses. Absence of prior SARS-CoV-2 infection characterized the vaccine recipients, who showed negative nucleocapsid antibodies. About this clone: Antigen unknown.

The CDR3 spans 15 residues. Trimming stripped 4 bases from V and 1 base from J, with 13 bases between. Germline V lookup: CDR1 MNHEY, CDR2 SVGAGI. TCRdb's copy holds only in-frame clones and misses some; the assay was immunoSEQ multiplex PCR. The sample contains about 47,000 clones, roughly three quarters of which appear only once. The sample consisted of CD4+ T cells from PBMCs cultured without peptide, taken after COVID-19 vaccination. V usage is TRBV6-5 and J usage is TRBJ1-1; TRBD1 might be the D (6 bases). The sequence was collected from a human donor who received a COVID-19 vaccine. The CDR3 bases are TGTGCCAGCAGTTTCACGGACAGAAGGAACACTGAAGCTTTCTTT. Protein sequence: CASSFTDRRNTEAFF.